Below, one TCR beta chain is given with its context. The antigen it recognizes is unknown. No quality values exist for individual bases; no much larger clone is one base distant. This sample stems from a study of memory CD4+ T cells and cytomegalovirus serostatus (dated by TCRdb to the late 2010s). About the investigation overall: The cohort comprised around 35 healthy Belgian adults, 9 CMV seropositive and roughly 24 CMV seronegative. To replicate a published TCR-based CMV serostatus classifier, the researchers sequenced the CD4+ memory TCRbeta repertoires of a Belgian cohort whose cytomegalovirus serostatus was known. Results and caveats for the whole study, not just this receptor: Only CD4+CD45RO+ memory cells were sequenced, unlike the original study, which covered naive and memory CD4+ and CD8+ populations. Of around 160 previously reported CMV-associated TCRbeta sequences, 67 appeared in the CD4+ memory repertoires, each in one to five individuals. For CMV serostatus prediction, a median bootstrapped AUC of 0.95 was reached with the original framework, and a median bootstrapped AUC of roughly 0.9 was reached with a US-trained random forest. The results were interpreted as suggesting that the CMV-associated TCR signature is mostly present in the CD4+ memory repertoire. On the Belgian cohort, the classifier based on the original framework reached a median bootstrapped AUC of roughly 0.96, with a 95% CI of 0.76-1.00.

A FACSAria II was used to sort memory CD4+ T cells, defined as single viable CD3+CD4+CD8-CD45RO+ cells. CMV serostatus was assessed using a Roche Elecsys assay, by which serum IgG against CMV pp150, pp28, p38 and p52 was detected. Following thawing, total CD4+ T cells were enriched through positive selection using CD4 magnetic microbeads. The samples came from a different study that was designed specifically to examine the CD4+ T cell memory repertoire. Peripheral blood mononuclear cells were isolated and cryopreserved following standard operating procedures; serum was stored at -80 °C. The staining used CD3-PerCP (BW264/56), CD4-APC (RPA-T4), CD45RO-PE (UCHT1) and CD8-Pacific Orange (3B5) antibodies, and Sytox blue was used to exclude non-viable cells. As encoded in the germline V gene, CDR1 is MDHEN while CDR2 is SYDVKM. The junction carries 7 bases between V and J, which are trimmed by 6 bases and 1 base respectively. Taken from cysteine to phenylalanine, the CDR3 has 12 residues. Solely the CDR3 DNA is kept, with 36 bases framed from the first base.

Genomic DNA was extracted from sorted cells with the Quick-DNA Microprep Kit. Amplification of TCRbeta DNA was done with the immunoSEQ hsTCRbeta kit, following the protocol from the manufacturer. TCRbeta libraries were sequenced on an Illumina MiSeq instrument. As for the authors' bioinformatics: After out-of-frame sequences were removed, some 2 million distinct TCRbeta sequences remained, averaging roughly 67,000 per individual. Each individual was scored according to the count of about 150 previously reported CMV-associated TCRbeta sequences and the total productive distinct TCRbeta count. A beta-binomial model was reimplemented in Python, and random forests from scikit-learn, run with default parameters, were trained on data from the US cohort. Classifier performance on the Belgian cohort was summarized as median AUC with percentile confidence intervals calculated over 10,000 bootstrap iterations. What TCRdb holds here is the immuneACCESS table cut down to in-frame rearrangements. Part of the clones is not present; checked against another copy, under half of the missing clones reflect an unresolved V gene, and the others are unexplained. Clone size and the V and J calls come from that table; the DNA yielded D and trimming. A total of over 65,000 clones appear in this sample, around 82% of them only once. The top ten hold approximately 2.4% of the sample.

This clonotype originated in an adult in good health and CMV-seropositive. In this chain, TRBV28 is recombined with TRBJ2-7, with no confident D gene call. Sequenced input: memory CD4+ T cells from blood. The sequenced DNA is TGTGCCAGCAGCATAGGTTCCTACGAGCAGTACTTC. Its coded protein is CASSIGSYEQYF.